This T cell receptor (beta chain) is drawn from a study of Graves' ophthalmopathy and Graves' hyperthyroidism. Study-wide findings and caveats: Ophthalmopathy and stable hyperthyroidism were discriminated by a 13-signature model, with over 85% sensitivity and about 84% specificity. Among thyroid clonotypes expanded above 0.001 frequency, most also appeared in blood.

Other autoimmune disease, uncontrolled infection, pregnancy and lactation led to exclusion. This clonotype has ten or more counts. The antigen is not known. RNA transcripts yielded amplified TCR beta CDR3 regions. HTBI primers primed a first-round RT-PCR, and a second-round multiplex PCR followed. TCRdb re-called the multiplex PCR reads with MiXCR, one entry per CDR3 protein. The sample holds about half a million distinct CDR3 sequences, over 13% seen once. The CDR3 sequence is 14 residues long. V lost 3 bases and J lost 2, with 10 bases in between. This sequence joins TRBV12-3 or TRBV12-4 and TRBJ1-1; D gene uncertain. This clonotype was obtained from a young woman with Graves' ophthalmopathy. Sequenced sample: blood. CDR3 DNA: TGTGCCAGCAGTTTTGGTCTCCGAAACACTGAAGCTTTCTTT. This translates into CASSFGLRNTEAFF.